These 23 T cell receptor beta chains were sequenced from one sample in a study of T-cell memory formation after mild COVID-19. One entry per CDR3 protein results from TCRdb running MiXCR on the 5' RACE reads. The table shows 300,000 or so distinct CDR3 sequences, with 16% occurring only once. Source material: PBMCs or a T cell subset sorted from them (not recorded which). These receptors all stem from a man younger than 35 who had mild COVID-19 (a few samples of this study predate the infection). Cell type and time point are not known.

Notes on this clonotype: A junction boundary mismatches the germline segment, possibly from a read error. V is TRBV6-2 or TRBV6-3 and J is TRBJ2-3; D is unclear. Germline CDR1 MNHEY, CDR2 SVGEGT. This CDR3 is built from 13 residues. CDR3 nucleotide sequence: TGTGCCCGCAGCTCCTCTAGTTGGGATACGCAGTATTTT. It codes for CARSSSSWDTQYF.

The V and J genes are TRBV20-1 and TRBJ2-3, with 16 positions matching TRBD2. The CDR3 totals 16 residues. Trimming removed 3 bases from V and 3 bases from J; junction bases left unmatched: 3. Per the germline V gene, CDR1 is DFQATT and CDR2 is SNEGSKA (reference sequence). The CDR3 protein is CSASGTSGGATDTQYF. CDR3 nucleotide sequence: TGCAGTGCTAGTGGGACTAGCGGGGGGGCAACAGATACGCAGTATTTT.

This clonotype was observed a few times. The rearrangement joins TRBV6-6 to TRBJ1-1, with TRBD1 as a possible D gene (5 bases). Trimming took 2 bases from V and 4 from J, leaving 14 bases between them. CDR1 and CDR2 from the germline V gene are MNHNY and SVGAGI (reference sequence). The CDR3 covers 15 residues. CDR3 DNA sequence: TGTGCCAGCAGTTACGGGCAGGGCATAAGCACTGAAGCTTTCTTT. This translates into CASSYGQGISTEAFF.

The chain combines TRBV6-5 with TRBJ1-6; maybe TRBD1 (5 bases). V lost 4 bases to trimming and J lost 9 bases, with 16 bases between them. The CDR3 is made up of 15 amino acids. Germline assignment: CDR1 MNHEY and CDR2 SVGAGI. The CDR3 nucleotides read TGTGCCAGCAGTTCCGGGACGTACGGTAGTTCACCCCTCCACTTT. It is translated as CASSSGTYGSSPLHF.

This clonotype has only a few counts. This chain connects TRBV4-3 to TRBJ2-1, with TRBD2 identical over 11 bases. CDR3 length equals 16 residues. Germline-derived CDR1 and CDR2 are LGHNA and YSLEER. After removal of 0 bases from V and 12 bases from J, the junction contained 10 bases not matched to a gene. The CDR3 nucleotides are TGCGCCAGCAGCCAAGATATAGCGGGGGGGCCGCTCGGGCAGTTCTTC. Residues: CASSQDIAGGPLGQFF.

The chain is built from TRBV5-1 and TRBJ2-5, with TRBD2 matching over 11 bases. After removal of 4 bases from V and 7 bases from J, the junction contained 15 bases not matched to a gene. The CDR3 length is 17 residues. From germline, CDR1 is SGHRS and CDR2 YFSETQ. CDR3 residues: CASSQLLLTSGDGTQYF. For the CDR3, the DNA is TGCGCCAGCAGCCAACTCCTACTGACTAGCGGGGACGGGACCCAGTACTTC. Combining the CDR3 with reference TRBV5-1 and TRBJ2-5 gives the whole variable domain KAGVTQTPRYLIKTRGQQVTLSCSPISGHRSVSWYQQTPGQGLQFLFEYFSETQRNKGNFPGRFSGRQFSNSRSEMNVSTLELGDSALYLCASSQLLLTSGDGTQYFGPGTRLLVL.

V usage is TRBV12-3 or TRBV12-4 and J usage is TRBJ1-3; no reliable D call. This CDR3 has 14 residues. The V and J ends lost 2 bases and 0 bases respectively, with 5 bases between them. The CDR3 protein is CASSLFSSGNTIYF. CDR3 nucleotides: TGTGCCAGCAGTTTATTTAGCTCTGGAAACACCATATATTTT.

This clonotype has only a few counts. This chain links TRBV4-1 with TRBJ1-1; TRBD1 matches at 9 bases. The length of the CDR3 is 16 residues. Germline V CDR1 and CDR2: MGHRA, YSYEKL. J gave up 6 bases and V 2 bases, and 10 bases lay outside the gene matches. CDR3 loop: CASSQKGTGTGSEAFF. The CDR3 DNA follows: TGCGCCAGCAGCCAAAAAGGGACCGGGACAGGGTCTGAAGCTTTCTTT.

The V gene is TRBV2, the J gene TRBJ1-1; tentatively, D is TRBD1 (5 bases). Per germline, CDR1 SNHLY and CDR2 FYNNEI. The CDR3 runs 13 residues. Trimming removed 6 bases from V and 3 bases from J, with 11 bases in between. The DNA of the CDR3 is TGTGCCAGCAGGGGCGCAGGGTACACTGAAGCTTTCTTT. Translated, it gives CASRGAGYTEAFF.

This clonotype was observed a few times. This chain links TRBV10-3 with TRBJ2-3; 14 bases map to TRBD2. V shed 8 bases, J shed 5 bases, and the junction held 6 bases outside the gene matches. From germline, CDR1 is ENHRY and CDR2 SYGVKD. The CDR3 runs to 15 residues. CDR3 DNA: TGTGCCATCCGACTAGCGGGGGGGCGGATAGATACGCAGTATTTT. Residues: CAIRLAGGRIDTQYF.

A few counts support this clonotype. The CDR3 sequence: CASSIAGELFF. The CDR3 bases are TGTGCCAGTAGTATAGCCGGGGAGCTGTTTTTT. V and J are TRBV19 and TRBJ2-2; D gene ambiguous. This CDR3 region has 11 residues. V shed 1 base and J shed 6 bases, with 0 bases lying between them. CDR1 is LNHDA, CDR2 SQIVND, per germline (reference sequence).

This clonotype has only one observation. V is TRBV20-1 and J is TRBJ1-5, with 11 bases aligning to TRBD1. From germline, CDR1 is DFQATT and CDR2 SNEGSKA (reference sequence). Trimming removed 6 bases from V and 7 bases from J; junction bases left unmatched: 2. The CDR3 length is 12 residues. CDR3 DNA: TGCAGTGCGCGGGACAGGGGGCAGCCCCAGCATTTT. This gives the protein CSARDRGQPQHF.

The chain is built from TRBV2 and TRBJ2-1, with 10 bases that match TRBD1. V lost 7 bases and J lost 7; bases outside the gene matches: 7. In germline, CDR1 is SNHLY, CDR2 FYNNEI. This CDR3 comprises 14 residues. The DNA of the CDR3 is TGTGCCAGCAATAGACAGGGGGCGGGGAATGAGCAGTTCTTC. Translating gives CASNRQGAGNEQFF.

The chain uses TRBV29-1 and TRBJ2-5; the D gene is possibly TRBD2 (7 bases). Deletions cut 7 bases from V and 5 bases from J, with 20 bases between. The CDR3 runs 14 residues. CDR1 and CDR2 from the germline V gene are SQVTM and ANQGSEA. CDR3 sequence: CSGTARRGRETQYF. In DNA form, the CDR3 reads TGCAGCGGTACTGCGAGGCGGGGGCGGGAGACCCAGTACTTC.

The genes are TRBV7-6 and TRBJ1-6; 9 bases map to TRBD1. V was pared by 5 bases and J by 8 bases, with 10 bases of the junction left unmatched. This CDR3 contains 16 residues. CDR1 is SGHVS and CDR2 is FNYEAQ in the germline V gene. The CDR3 spells CASSNPGTGNDSPLHF. As DNA, the CDR3 is TGTGCCAGCAGCAATCCGGGGACAGGGAACGATTCACCCCTCCACTTT.

This clonotype was counted a few times. The chain carries TRBV27 and TRBJ1-4; TRBD1 might be the D (6 bases). There are 14 residues in the CDR3. The germline CDR1 and CDR2 sequences are MNHEY and SMNVEV (reference sequence). Between the trimmed V and J ends, which lost 8 bases and 3 bases, there was a span of 13 bases. CDR3 protein: CASGQWGANEKLFF. The CDR3 DNA follows: TGTGCCAGCGGACAGTGGGGGGCTAATGAAAAACTGTTTTTT. The full variable domain, its missing parts supplied by reference TRBV27 and TRBJ1-4, is EAQVTQNPRYLITVTGKKLTVTCSQNMNHEYMSWYRQDPGLGLRQIYYSMNVEVTDKGDVPEGYKVSRKEKRNFPLILESPSPNQTSLYFCASGQWGANEKLFFGSGTQLSVL.

This chain connects TRBV7-2 to TRBJ2-5, with D tentatively TRBD2 (6 bases). This CDR3 spans 16 amino acids. V was shortened by 0 bases and J by 0 bases, with 11 bases between the two germline ends. Germline assignment: CDR1 SGHTA and CDR2 FQGNSA. This chain's CDR3 is CASSLAGGQYQETQYF. The DNA of the CDR3 is TGTGCCAGCAGCTTAGCGGGGGGTCAATACCAAGAGACCCAGTACTTC.

This clonotype was detected only a few times. V is TRBV2 and J is TRBJ1-2; D may be TRBD1 (5 bases). This CDR3 comprises 15 residues. Germline V lookup: CDR1 SNHLY, CDR2 FYNNEI. V gave up 4 bases and J gave up 3 bases, with 15 bases separating them. DNA of the CDR3: TGTGCCAGCAGTGCTCTCGACAGAGACTACTATGGCTACACCTTC. It yields the protein CASSALDRDYYGYTF.

The chain joins TRBV20-1 to TRBJ2-1; weak D call: TRBD2 (6 bases). The CDR3 totals 15 residues. Germline V gene data show CDR1 as DFQATT and CDR2 as SNEGSKA (reference sequence). Trimming left V 5 bases short and J 6 bases short, with 20 bases between. DNA for the CDR3: TGCAGTGCTGGGGCCTGGCGGGGTTTTATCAATGAGCAGTTCTTC. It codes for CSAGAWRGFINEQFF.

V gene TRBV29-1 combines with J gene TRBJ1-1; D is unresolved. Germline V gene sequence: CDR1 SQVTM, CDR2 ANQGSEA. This CDR3 has 12 residues. Trimming removed 2 bases from V and 1 base from J, with 5 bases in between. The CDR3 sequence is CSVEYENTEAFF. The CDR3 DNA reads TGCAGCGTTGAATACGAGAACACTGAAGCTTTCTTT.

This clonotype has only a few counts. V gene TRBV20-1 combines with J gene TRBJ2-5; D unclear. Trimming stripped 1 base from V and 4 bases from J, with 7 bases between. Germline CDR1 DFQATT, CDR2 SNEGSKA (reference sequence). This CDR3 region has 12 residues. The DNA for the CDR3 is TGCAGTGCTAGAGTTGAAGCAGAGACCCAGTACTTC. Protein sequence: CSARVEAETQYF.

This clonotype was detected only a few times. The genes are TRBV5-4 and TRBJ2-1; D is ambiguous. CDR1 SGHNT and CDR2 YYREEE come from the germline V gene (reference sequence). This CDR3 is built from 15 residues. Trimming cost V 3 bases and J 0 bases, with 10 bases left between them. CDR3 nucleotides: TGTGCCAGCAGCTCAAGCGCGGCCTCCTACAATGAGCAGTTCTTC. Its translation: CASSSSAASYNEQFF.

This clonotype was recorded many times. The rearrangement uses TRBV7-8 and TRBJ2-2; 8 bases are shared with TRBD1. The V and J ends lost 5 bases and 6 bases, in that order; junction bases with no gene match: 8. Germline loops: CDR1 SGHVS, CDR2 FQNEAQ. This CDR3 is 15 amino acids long. The CDR3 DNA reads TGTGCCAGCAGCGAGCAGGGGGCAAGCGCCGGGGAGCTGTTTTTT. Amino acids: CASSEQGASAGELFF.